This TCR beta chain was obtained from a study of breast tumors, draining lymph nodes, adjacent tissues. Via MiXCR, TCRdb re-called the multiplex PCR reads, giving one row per CDR3 protein. The profile covers fewer than 15,000 distinct CDR3 sequences, with roughly 60% appearing a single time and less than 65% taken by the ten largest. The CDR3 consists of 16 residues. V was shortened by 0 bases and J by 1 base, with 13 bases between the two germline ends. Germline V lookup: CDR1 LGHNA, CDR2 YSLEER. The source of this sequence is a female donor with breast cancer. Some clones in this sample may be carry-over from other donors' samples. The rearrangement uses TRBV4-3 and TRBJ2-7; weak D call: TRBD2 (6 bases). Sequencing used tumor-adjacent breast tissue. Here the CDR3 reads CASSQELEGASYEQYF. The CDR3 DNA follows: TGCGCCAGCAGCCAAGAGTTGGAGGGTGCGTCCTACGAGCAGTACTTC.